This T cell receptor beta chain was recovered during a study of T cell responses to AZD1222 COVID-19 vaccine. Study observations and caveats: White British people made up most donors, females outnumbered males, and clonal diversity was possibly underestimated. Targets within unmutated variant regions were reportedly found for nearly half of spike-specific TCRs.

Produced via immunoSEQ multiplex PCR; TCRdb's table is partial and in-frame only. The repertoire holds about 70,000 clones, with roughly nine tenths as singletons. Germline lookup yields CDR1 LNHDA and CDR2 SQIVND (reference sequence). The CDR3 contains 15 residues. Trimming removed 3 bases from V and 5 bases from J, with 16 bases in between. With regard to this clone: Antigen: not known.

This receptor was obtained from an adult who received the AZD1222 COVID-19 vaccine. J is TRBJ1-1 and V is TRBV19, with D possibly TRBD1 on 5 matching bases. This specimen consisted of peripheral blood, obtained 28 days after the second AZD1222 dose. CDR3 DNA: TGTGCCAGTAGTATCGGGTCCCGGGGACGTACTGAAGCTTTCTTT. Its protein product is CASSIGSRGRTEAFF.